This T cell receptor beta chain was sequenced during a study of OX40 agonist ivuxolimab in advanced cancers. Per germline, CDR1 SGHTA and CDR2 FQGTGA. The CDR3 totals 13 residues. Trimming pared 3 bases from V and 3 bases from J, leaving 8 bases between. Generated by immunoSEQ multiplex PCR, the TCRdb table keeps only in-frame clones and is missing some. The profile shows about 69,000 clones, roughly 90% of them singletons. The rearrangement uses TRBV7-3 and TRBJ1-2; D is uncertain. The source was CD4+ or CD8+ T cells sorted from blood, collected in a trial of the OX40 agonist ivuxolimab. The sequence was obtained from an adult with an advanced solid tumor such as melanoma, head and neck, liver or kidney cancer. CDR3 region: CASSLGSDYGYTF. The CDR3 DNA follows: TGTGCCAGCAGCTTGGGCAGCGACTATGGCTACACCTTC.